Presented here are 28 T cell receptor beta chains from one specimen sequenced in a study of blood T cell repertoires in COVID-19. Repertoires were generated with immunoSEQ multiplex PCR, while TCRdb's copy carries only in-frame clones and drops some. Counted here are about 300,000 clones, about 80% occurring once; the ten biggest clones make up 8% to 9.5%. The sequencing input was peripheral blood. The receptors come from a woman between 50 and 59 years old who had recovered from COVID-19.

The chain uses TRBV24-1 and TRBJ1-2; the D is unclear. Germline V gene data show CDR1 as KGHDR and CDR2 as SFDVKD. The ends were cut back, 4 bases at V and 7 bases at J, with 18 bases in the middle. The CDR3 spans 15 residues. CDR3 region: CATSDLSGSDTGYTF. CDR3 nucleotide sequence: TGTGCCACCAGTGACCTCTCCGGGTCAGATACTGGCTACACCTTC.

This chain uses TRBV28 with TRBJ2-7; maybe TRBD1 (6 bases). From germline, CDR1 is MDHEN and CDR2 SYDVKM. This CDR3 is 18 amino acids long. Deletions cut 4 bases from V and 0 bases from J, with 22 bases between. The CDR3, as DNA: TGTGCCAGCAGTTCTCAGCGCCTCAGGGGAGCCCCCTCCTACGAGCAGTACTTC. Translated: CASSSQRLRGAPSYEQYF.

This rearrangement joins TRBV7-9 to TRBJ2-5; possibly TRBD2 for D (6 bases). CDR1 is SEHNR, CDR2 FQNEAQ, per germline (reference sequence). The V gene lost 1 base and the J gene lost 10 bases, with 10 bases spanning the gap. The CDR3 has 12 residues. The CDR3 sequence is CASSLVGGSQYF. In DNA form, the CDR3 reads TGTGCCAGCAGCTTAGTCGGAGGGAGCCAGTACTTC.

The gene calls are TRBV19 and TRBJ1-1; the match to TRBD1 covers 8 bases. The germline gives CDR1 LNHDA, CDR2 SQIVND (reference sequence). The CDR3 is 14 amino acids. Trimming at V came to 6 bases and at J to 3 bases, leaving 6 bases not matched to a gene. CDR3 bases: TGTGCCAGTAGGTCAGGGGGCTTGCACACTGAAGCTTTCTTT. The encoded protein is CASRSGGLHTEAFF.

V usage is TRBV7-8 and J usage is TRBJ1-5, with a tentative D call TRBD1 (5 bases). The CDR3 sequence is 15 residues long. V was cut by 5 bases and J by 0 bases, with 11 bases left in between. Per the germline V gene, CDR1 is SGHVS and CDR2 is FQNEAQ. Written as DNA, the CDR3 is TGTGCCAGCAGCCGAGGACATTATAGCAATCAGCCCCAGCATTTT. Its translation: CASSRGHYSNQPQHF.

V gene TRBV5-1 combines with J gene TRBJ1-1; TRBD1 agrees at 9 bases. Per germline, CDR1 SGHRS and CDR2 YFSETQ. V trimming: 4 bases; J trimming: 6 bases; junction bases outside the gene matches: 7. This CDR3 has 14 amino acids. Here the CDR3 DNA reads TGCGCCAGCAGCAGGGACAGGGTTTCTTCTGAAGCTTTCTTT. Its protein is CASSRDRVSSEAFF.

The J gene is TRBJ2-5, the V gene TRBV7-2, with D perhaps matching TRBD1 (5 bases). V lost 10 bases and J 4 bases, leaving 13 bases between the germline ends. CDR1 and CDR2 from the germline V gene are SGHTA and FQGNSA. This CDR3 comprises 12 residues. The CDR3 DNA follows: TGTGCCATGTCAGGGCAAGGAGAGACCCAGTACTTC. It codes for CAMSGQGETQYF.

This chain links TRBV7-2 with TRBJ1-2; possible D gene TRBD1, 5 bases. The CDR3 contains 13 residues. V lost 5 bases to trimming and J lost 4 bases, with 11 bases between them. The germline V gene has CDR1 SGHTA and CDR2 FQGNSA. Here the CDR3 DNA reads TGTGCCAGCAGCCTCCCCGGGGGCTATGGCTACACCTTC. Its translation: CASSLPGGYGYTF.

The chain carries TRBV5-1 and TRBJ2-7, with TRBD1 identical over 8 bases. CDR3 size: 15 residues. Germline CDR1 SGHRS, CDR2 YFSETQ. The J segment lost 6 bases and the V segment lost 4 bases, leaving 12 bases of the junction unmatched. The CDR3, as DNA: TGCGCCAGCAGCCCATCAGAGACAGGGGATGGCGAGCAGTACTTC. Its protein product is CASSPSETGDGEQYF.

CDR3 DNA sequence: TGTGCCAGCTCACCAAACAGGGCGAAAGAACTTTATGGCTACACCTTC. This codes for CASSPNRAKELYGYTF. The chain couples TRBV18 to TRBJ1-2; the D gene is possibly TRBD1 (6 bases). CDR1 is KGHSH and CDR2 is LQKENI in the germline V gene. The CDR3 runs to 16 residues. Between the trimmed V and J ends, which lost 2 bases and 5 bases, there was a span of 18 bases.

This clone was detected many times. This chain uses TRBV7-2 with TRBJ2-7; 8 positions agree with TRBD1. Trimming cost V 2 bases and J 3 bases; bases outside gene matches: 12. The germline V gene has CDR1 SGHTA and CDR2 FQGNSA. This CDR3 has 17 amino acids. The CDR3 protein is CASSLTSSGTGHYEQYF. The CDR3 DNA reads TGTGCCAGCAGCTTAACCTCATCCGGGACAGGACACTACGAGCAGTACTTC.

The sample holds a few counts of this clone. This chain connects TRBV9 to TRBJ2-7; maybe TRBD1 (6 bases). CDR3 length equals 14 residues. V gave up 4 bases and J gave up 2 bases, with 13 bases separating them. CDR1 is SGDLS, CDR2 YYNGEE, per germline. The CDR3 DNA reads TGTGCCAGCAGCTTCCGGGACACCGCCTACGAGCAGTACTTC. It encodes CASSFRDTAYEQYF.

The V and J genes are TRBV29-1 and TRBJ1-2; D might be TRBD1 (5 bases). The CDR3 is 11 residues long. V lost 7 bases, J lost 8 bases, and 14 bases lay in between. The germline gives CDR1 SQVTM, CDR2 ANQGSEA. In DNA form, the CDR3 reads TGCAGCGCCCTGGGGCCGCGGGGCTACACCTTC. Protein sequence: CSALGPRGYTF.

The chain combines TRBV5-8 with TRBJ2-5; 8 bases fit TRBD1. The CDR3 totals 16 residues. Per the germline V gene, CDR1 is SGHTS and CDR2 is YDEGEE. With 0 bases clipped from V and 1 base from J, the junction kept 5 bases outside the gene matches. The CDR3: CASSLGQGRIQETQYF. The CDR3 DNA reads TGTGCCAGCAGCTTGGGACAGGGGCGCATCCAAGAGACCCAGTACTTC.

The gene calls are TRBV7-9 and TRBJ1-3; 7 positions match TRBD1. The germline V gene encodes CDR1 SEHNR and CDR2 FQNEAQ (reference sequence). V dropped 4 bases and J dropped 0; count of bases not matched to a gene: 15. The CDR3 extends over 19 amino acids. CDR3 sequence reads: CASSSERPTGPLSGNTIYF. The CDR3 region has the DNA TGTGCCAGCAGCTCGGAGAGACCGACAGGGCCCCTCTCTGGAAACACCATATATTTT.

This chain uses TRBV6-5 with TRBJ1-6, with TRBD1 identical over 9 bases. This CDR3 comprises 15 residues. V was clipped by 10 bases and J by 0 bases; unmatched bases: 4. The V gene's germline CDR1 is MNHEY and CDR2 SVGAGI. CDR3 in amino acids: CATGTGSSYNSPLHF. The CDR3 DNA sequence: TGTGCCACCGGGACAGGGAGCTCCTATAATTCACCCCTCCACTTT.

This chain links TRBV4-3 with TRBJ1-5; possible D gene TRBD1, 6 bases. V shed 2 bases and J shed 3 bases, with 14 bases lying between them. Germline V gives CDR1 LGHNA, CDR2 YSLEER. The CDR3 consists of 16 residues. The CDR3 sequence: CASSQSWTELNQPQHF. The DNA for the CDR3 is TGCGCCAGCAGCCAATCTTGGACAGAGCTCAATCAGCCCCAGCATTTT.

In regard to this clone: Other DNA sequences from this sample encode an identical CDR3 as well. The chain is built from TRBV5-5 and TRBJ2-5; 7 nucleotides match TRBD2. Germline V gene data show CDR1 as SGHKS and CDR2 as YYEKEE (reference sequence). J gave up 4 bases and V 2 bases, and 2 bases lay outside the gene matches. The CDR3 covers 13 residues. The CDR3 region has the DNA TGTGCCAGCAGCTTTGGCGGGAGAGAGACCCAGTACTTC. The encoded protein is CASSFGGRETQYF.

The V call is TRBV19, the J call TRBJ1-4; maybe TRBD1 (5 bases). CDR1 and CDR2 from the germline V gene are LNHDA and SQIVND (reference sequence). This CDR3 has 13 residues. V was clipped by 7 bases and J by 7 bases, with 13 bases between them. CDR3 protein: CASNGRAGEKLFF. In DNA, the CDR3 is TGTGCCAGTAATGGCAGGGCTGGTGAAAAACTGTTTTTT.

V is TRBV4-1 and J is TRBJ1-2, with D uncertain. This CDR3 has 15 amino acids. Germline V gene lookup returns CDR1 MGHRA and CDR2 YSYEKL. V was trimmed by 1 base and J by 3 bases, leaving 12 bases between them. The chain's CDR3 is CASSQGRAHHYGYTF. The CDR3 DNA is TGCGCCAGCAGCCAAGGGCGGGCCCACCACTATGGCTACACCTTC.

This clone was seen a few times. This chain connects TRBV20-1 to TRBJ1-6; maybe TRBD1 (5 bases). Between the trimmed V and J ends, which lost 3 bases and 5 bases, there was a span of 14 bases. The germline gives CDR1 DFQATT, CDR2 SNEGSKA (reference sequence). The length of the CDR3 is 15 residues. The CDR3 is CSASGQGPDNSPLHF. The CDR3 DNA reads as TGCAGTGCTAGTGGGCAGGGCCCCGATAATTCACCCCTCCACTTT.

The rearrangement links TRBV10-3 to TRBJ2-5, with 7 bases that match TRBD2. In germline, CDR1 is ENHRY, CDR2 SYGVKD. The V gene end was trimmed by 5 bases and the J gene end by 5 bases; junction bases not matched to a gene: 2. This CDR3 is 12 amino acids long. The CDR3 nucleotides read TGTGCCATCAGTAAAGCGGGGGAGACCCAGTACTTC. Amino acids: CAISKAGETQYF.

This chain links TRBV5-1 with TRBJ2-1; perhaps TRBD1 as D (6 bases). V dropped 4 bases and J dropped 4 bases, with 15 bases sitting between them. CDR1 is SGHRS and CDR2 is YFSETQ in the germline V gene. The CDR3 is made up of 15 amino acids. In nucleotides, the CDR3 is TGCGCCAGCAGCCGTCGGGACAACTCGTACAATGAGCAGTTCTTC. Protein sequence: CASSRRDNSYNEQFF.

This clone was found once. The rearrangement uses TRBV28 and TRBJ1-5, with D possibly matching TRBD1 (5 bases). The CDR3 is made up of 18 amino acids. With 5 bases removed from V and 7 bases from J, the gap between germline ends came to 27 bases. The germline V gene encodes CDR1 MDHEN and CDR2 SYDVKM. CDR3 DNA: TGTGCCAGCAGTACCAAATTTGCACCTCAGGGTCTTGGGCAGCCCCAGCATTTT. It yields the protein CASSTKFAPQGLGQPQHF.

In regard to this clone: Other nucleotide sequences in the sample specify the same CDR3. The gene calls are TRBV5-1 and TRBJ2-1, with D hard to call. CDR3 size: 15 residues. Germline CDR1 SGHRS, CDR2 YFSETQ. The V and J ends lost 0 bases and 0 bases respectively, with 7 bases between them. The CDR3 bases are TGCGCCAGCAGCTTGGACTCAAGCTCCTACAATGAGCAGTTCTTC. This encodes CASSLDSSSYNEQFF.

The chain employs TRBV19 and TRBJ2-3, with TRBD2 identical over 9 bases. The V gene end was trimmed by 11 bases and the J gene end by 3 bases; junction bases not matched to a gene: 18. This CDR3 comprises 17 residues. Per germline, CDR1 LNHDA and CDR2 SQIVND (reference sequence). CDR3 in amino acids: CAASALAGTGGTDTQYF. The CDR3, as DNA: TGTGCCGCGTCGGCTCTAGCGGGAACGGGGGGAACAGATACGCAGTATTTT.

V gene TRBV15 combines with J gene TRBJ2-3; D perhaps matches TRBD2 (6 bases). V was clipped by 4 bases and J by 2 bases, with 16 bases between them. The CDR3 is 16 amino acids. CDR1 and CDR2 from the germline V gene are LNHNV and YYDKDF (reference sequence). Here the CDR3 DNA reads TGTGCCACCAGCACAGAGCGGGCCGCAATCACAGATACGCAGTATTTT. This sequence encodes CATSTERAAITDTQYF.

The rearrangement uses TRBV30 and TRBJ1-4, with D possibly TRBD1 on 5 matching bases. The CDR3 covers 16 residues. The germline gives CDR1 GTSNPN, CDR2 SVGIG (reference sequence). The CDR3 coding sequence is TGTGCTTCCCGAAGGGGTTTAGGTGCAACTAATGAAAAACTGTTTTTT. It encodes CASRRGLGATNEKLFF. The whole variable domain, filled in from reference TRBV30 and TRBJ1-4, reads SQTIHQWPATLVQPVGSPLSLECTVEGTSNPNLYWYRQAAGRGLQLLFYSVGIGQISSEVPQNLSASRPQDRQFILSSKKLLLSDSGFYLCASRRGLGATNEKLFFGSGTQLSVL.